The 4 T cell receptor beta chains reported below all come from one sample, sequenced in a study of metastatic and nonmetastatic thyroid tumors. MiXCR re-clonotyped the PCR reads for TCRdb. This sample yields about 28,000 clones, of which roughly 15% are seen a single time; approximately 4.6% belongs to the top ten. Each patient came to thyroid surgery without any prior treatment (of any kind). Material for sequencing was blood. Receptors were obtained from a female donor with papillary thyroid cancer or a benign thyroid nodule (not recorded which). Some clones in this sample may be carry-over from other donors' samples.

Ten or more counts support this clone. The rearrangement links TRBV4-1 to TRBJ1-4, with D possibly TRBD1 on 5 matching bases. Looked up from germline, CDR1 is MGHRA and CDR2 is YSYEKL. Trimming shortened V by 5 bases and J by 7 bases, and 32 bases separated the two germline ends. This CDR3 has 20 amino acids. The DNA of the CDR3 is TGCGCCAGCAGCAGCGCGGGGGGACTGATACGGGAGCGACCGAGTGAAAAACTGTTTTTT. This gives the protein CASSSAGGLIRERPSEKLFF.

This clone has at least ten counts. This chain connects TRBV20-1 to TRBJ2-4; TRBD1 aligns across 7 bases. This CDR3 has 13 residues. CDR1 is DFQATT and CDR2 is SNEGSKA in the germline V gene (reference sequence). V shed 6 bases, J shed 1 base, and the junction held 3 bases outside the gene matches. The CDR3 reads CSADREAKNIQYF. CDR3 nucleotides: TGCAGTGCCGACAGGGAGGCCAAAAACATTCAGTACTTC.

This clone was seen many times. The genes are TRBV15 and TRBJ1-6, with 7 bases aligning to TRBD1. Unmatched junction bases numbered 2, after V lost 0 bases and J lost 9 bases. This CDR3 comprises 14 residues. Germline V CDR1 and CDR2: LNHNV, YYDKDF (reference sequence). For the CDR3, the DNA is TGTGCCACCAGCAGAGATACAGGGGTTTCACCCCTCCACTTT. Protein sequence: CATSRDTGVSPLHF.

This clone was seen a handful of times. This rearrangement joins TRBV19 to TRBJ2-1, with D possibly being TRBD2 (6 bases). V lost 8 bases and J lost 4, with 12 bases in between. Germline values: CDR1 LNHDA, CDR2 SQIVND (reference sequence). This CDR3 is built from 13 residues. The CDR3 sequence is CASGTTSYNEQFF. CDR3 DNA: TGTGCCAGTGGTACGACTAGTTACAATGAGCAGTTCTTC.